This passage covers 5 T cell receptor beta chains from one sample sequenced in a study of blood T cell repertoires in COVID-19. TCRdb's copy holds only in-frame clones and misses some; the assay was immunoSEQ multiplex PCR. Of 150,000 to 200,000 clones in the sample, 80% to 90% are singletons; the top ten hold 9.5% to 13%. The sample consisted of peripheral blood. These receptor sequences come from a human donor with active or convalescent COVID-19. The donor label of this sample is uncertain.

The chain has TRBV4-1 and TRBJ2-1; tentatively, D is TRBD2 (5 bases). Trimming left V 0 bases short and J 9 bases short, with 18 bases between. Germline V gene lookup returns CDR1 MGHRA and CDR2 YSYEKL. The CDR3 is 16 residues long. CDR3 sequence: CASSQDPSGRVLEQFF. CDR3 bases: TGCGCCAGCAGCCAAGATCCGTCGGGAAGAGTCCTTGAGCAGTTCTTC.

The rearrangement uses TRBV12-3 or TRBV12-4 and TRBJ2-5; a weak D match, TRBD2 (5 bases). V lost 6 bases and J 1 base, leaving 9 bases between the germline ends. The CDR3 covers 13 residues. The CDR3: CASSPRGQETQYF. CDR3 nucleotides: TGTGCCAGCAGCCCCCGGGGCCAAGAGACCCAGTACTTC.

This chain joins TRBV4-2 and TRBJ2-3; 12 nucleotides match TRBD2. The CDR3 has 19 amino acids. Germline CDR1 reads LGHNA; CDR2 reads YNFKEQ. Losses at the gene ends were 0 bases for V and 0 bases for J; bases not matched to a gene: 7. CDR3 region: CASSQDVGLAGLSTDTQYF. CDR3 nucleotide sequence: TGTGCCAGCAGCCAAGATGTGGGACTAGCGGGTCTTAGCACAGATACGCAGTATTTT.

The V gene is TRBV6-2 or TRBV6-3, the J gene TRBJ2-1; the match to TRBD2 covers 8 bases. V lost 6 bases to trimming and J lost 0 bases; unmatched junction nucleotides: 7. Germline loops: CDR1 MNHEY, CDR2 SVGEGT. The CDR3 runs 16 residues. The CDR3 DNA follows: TGTGCCAGCAGCTTACGGGAGGGCCGCTCCTACAATGAGCAGTTCTTC. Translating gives CASSLREGRSYNEQFF.

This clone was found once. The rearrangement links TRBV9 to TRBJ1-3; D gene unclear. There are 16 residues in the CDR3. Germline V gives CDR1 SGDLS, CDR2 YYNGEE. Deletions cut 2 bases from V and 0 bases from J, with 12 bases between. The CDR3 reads CASSVDTSLSGNTIYF. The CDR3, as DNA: TGTGCCAGCAGCGTTGACACCTCCCTCTCTGGAAACACCATATATTTT.